This TCR beta chain was found in a study of T cell responses to AZD1222 COVID-19 vaccine. Study in general: Samples with a second dose at about 4 or about 12 weeks were pooled together.

Sequenced by immunoSEQ multiplex PCR; TCRdb stores in-frame clones only, minus some. The sample carries fewer than 200,000 clones, 70% to 90% recorded once. The CDR3 runs to 13 residues. Looked up from germline, CDR1 is SGHAT and CDR2 is FQNNGV. V was clipped by 4 bases and J by 5 bases, with 11 bases between them. Specimen: peripheral blood, collected on day 0 of AZD1222 vaccination. This receptor was taken from an adult in good health. The chain carries TRBV11-2 and TRBJ2-5, with D possibly TRBD2 on 6 matching bases. The DNA of the CDR3 is TGTGCCAGCAGCTCCGGAGGAGGGGAGACCCAGTACTTC. This sequence encodes CASSSGGGETQYF.